Listed below are T cell receptor beta chains from one sample, sequenced in a study of vaccination and CD4 T cells after COVID-19. One entry per CDR3 protein, called by TCRdb with MiXCR from the PCR reads. The sample lists around 10,000 distinct CDR3 sequences, around a third seen once, with 8.8% in the top ten. Their antigen targets remain unknown. Material: CD4+ T cells from blood, cultured in vitro. All receptors derive from a human donor who had recovered from COVID-19. Each CDR3 is given with its conserved first and last residue. Fields, in order: clone size, D gene, V gene, J gene, CDR3 protein, CDR3 DNA. A D gene is named only where the DNA matches it firmly. Some rows mark clone size as missing; the rest say once, few, many or name a class of expanded clone.

>medium-sized|-|TRBV6-2/TRBV6-3|TRBJ2-5
CASSTEDFQETQYF
TGTGCCAGCAGTACGGAGGACTTCCAAGAGACCCAGTACTTC
>-|TRBD2|TRBV20-1|TRBJ2-3
CSASSSGLTDTQYF
TGCAGTGCTAGTTCTAGCGGCCTCACAGATACGCAGTATTTT
>-|-|TRBV10-3|TRBJ2-7
CATGYTPGYEQYF
TGTGCCACGGGCTACACTCCGGGGTACGAGCAGTACTTC
>few|-|TRBV7-2|TRBJ1-1
CASSIRGDTEAFF
TGTGCCAGCAGCATTAGGGGCGACACTGAAGCTTTCTTT
>few|-|TRBV29-1|TRBJ1-1
CSGAAGGTEAFF
TGCAGCGGGGCGGCGGGGGGCACTGAAGCTTTCTTT
>-|-|TRBV7-2|TRBJ2-3
CASSLARSALITTDTQYF
TGTGCCAGCAGCTTAGCGCGGTCAGCTCTTATTACCACAGATACACAGTATTTT
>few|TRBD1|TRBV6-1|TRBJ1-2
CASSASGQGANGYTF
TGTGCCAGCAGTGCGTCGGGACAGGGGGCGAACGGCTACACCTTC
>-|TRBD2|TRBV7-2|TRBJ2-2
CASSLLGGNTEELFF
TGTGCCAGCAGCTTACTGGGAGGGAACACCGAGGAGCTGTTTTTT
>-|-|TRBV28|TRBJ1-5
CAGGGTLEGQPQHF
TGTGCTGGTGGGGGGACACTGGAGGGGCAGCCCCAGCATTTT
>-|TRBD1|TRBV27|TRBJ1-1
CASSSKSTGGVKTEAFF
TGTGCCAGCAGTTCCAAATCCACAGGGGGCGTAAAGACTGAAGCTTTCTTT
>few|TRBD1|TRBV5-8|TRBJ2-5
CASSGDRAQETQYF
TGTGCCAGCAGTGGGGACAGGGCTCAAGAGACCCAGTACTTC
>-|TRBD2|TRBV20-1|TRBJ2-5
CSAATGTRETQYF
TGCAGTGCCGCAACCGGGACTAGGGAGACCCAGTACTTC
>-|-|TRBV4-2|TRBJ2-7
CASSQERRDPYEQYF
TGTGCCAGCAGCCAAGAGAGGCGGGACCCCTACGAGCAGTACTTC
>-|TRBD1|TRBV5-4|TRBJ2-7
CASSFGTGGREQYF
TGTGCCAGCAGCTTCGGGACAGGGGGAAGGGAGCAGTACTTC
>-|TRBD1|TRBV19|TRBJ1-1
CASSQGGWTEAFF
TGTGCCAGTAGCCAAGGGGGCTGGACTGAAGCTTTCTTT
>few|-|TRBV20-1|TRBJ2-5
CSARDPRGPGETQYF
TGCAGTGCTAGAGATCCCCGGGGGCCAGGAGAGACCCAGTACTTC